These 13 T cell receptor beta chains were all obtained from the same sample, sequenced in a study of cytomegalovirus exposure and HLA in healthy donors. Produced via immunoSEQ multiplex PCR; TCRdb's table is partial and in-frame only. The sample has roughly 60,000 clones; roughly 96% are singletons. Sequencing input: PBMCs. Receptors were obtained from a man aged 18 to 35 in good health and CMV-seronegative.

The count of this clone is one. V is TRBV7-9 and J is TRBJ2-1, with TRBD2 identical over 13 bases. The CDR3 loop spans 15 amino acids. From germline, CDR1 is SEHNR and CDR2 FQNEAQ (reference sequence). V was clipped by 3 bases and J by 6 bases; unmatched bases: 2. The CDR3 coding sequence is TGTGCCAGCAGCTTCTGGACTAGCGGGAGCAATGAGCAGTTCTTC. Its translation: CASSFWTSGSNEQFF.

This rearrangement joins TRBV6-4 to TRBJ2-1, with TRBD2 identical over 11 bases. This CDR3 has 14 amino acids. CDR1 and CDR2 from the germline V gene are MRHNA and SNTAGT. J gave up 4 bases and V 5 bases, and 1 base lay outside the gene matches. CDR3 residues: CASSRLAGYNEQFF. CDR3 DNA: TGTGCCAGCAGTCGACTAGCGGGGTACAATGAGCAGTTCTTC.

This chain uses TRBV11-2 with TRBJ2-5; 7 bases align to TRBD1. CDR3 length: 15 residues. The germline V gene encodes CDR1 SGHAT and CDR2 FQNNGV. The V segment lost 5 bases and the J segment 1 base; nucleotides outside the gene matches: 7. The CDR3 reads CASSLGTGAQETQYF. The CDR3 DNA reads as TGTGCCAGCAGCCTCGGAACAGGGGCCCAAGAGACCCAGTACTTC. The full variable domain, completed using reference TRBV11-2 and TRBJ2-5, is EAGVAQSPRYKIIEKRQSVAFWCNPISGHATLYWYQQILGQGPKLLIQFQNNGVVDDSQLPKDRFSAERLKGVDSTLKIQPAKLEDSAVYLCASSLGTGAQETQYFGPGTRLLVL.

The V and J genes are TRBV5-6 and TRBJ2-1, with D hard to call. CDR1 and CDR2 (germline): SGHDT, YYEEEE. Trimming removed 0 bases from V and 6 bases from J, with 7 bases in between. CDR3 size: 13 residues. CDR3 sequence: CASSLDRSNEQFF. DNA of the CDR3: TGTGCCAGCAGCTTGGACAGATCCAATGAGCAGTTCTTC.

The J gene is TRBJ1-1, the V gene TRBV18; D uncertain. Trimming stripped 2 bases from V and 6 bases from J, with 10 bases between. The germline V gene encodes CDR1 KGHSH and CDR2 LQKENI. CDR3 length: 13 residues. The DNA of the CDR3 is TGTGCCAGCTCACCATCCGACGGGGCTGAAGCTTTCTTT. Translating gives CASSPSDGAEAFF.

The chain is built from TRBV5-5 and TRBJ2-3; TRBD2 matches at 13 bases. Germline values: CDR1 SGHKS, CDR2 YYEKEE (reference sequence). V shed 4 bases and J 0 bases; nucleotides not matched to a gene: 8. The CDR3 has 18 amino acids. The CDR3 is CASSRTSGRSPSTDTQYF. CDR3 sequence (DNA): TGTGCCAGCAGCCGGACTAGCGGGAGATCACCTAGCACAGATACGCAGTATTTT. Combining the CDR3 with reference TRBV5-5 and TRBJ2-3 gives the whole variable domain DAGVTQSPTHLIKTRGQQVTLRCSPISGHKSVSWYQQVLGQGPQFIFQYYEKEERGRGNFPDRFSARQFPNYSSELNVNALLLGDSALYLCASSRTSGRSPSTDTQYFGPGTRLTVL.

The gene calls are TRBV4-3 and TRBJ2-1; D possibly corresponds to TRBD1 (5 bases). This CDR3 spans 14 amino acids. Trimming took 1 base from V and 7 from J, leaving 11 bases between them. Looked up from germline, CDR1 is LGHNA and CDR2 is YSLEER. The DNA for the CDR3 is TGCGCCAGCAGCCAAGTAGGGGTGGGGAATGAGCAGTTCTTC. Translating it yields CASSQVGVGNEQFF.

This rearrangement joins TRBV5-3 to TRBJ2-3, with D maybe TRBD2 (6 bases). Being an ORF, TRBV5-3 has a function that is uncertain. Trimming stripped 2 bases from V and 1 base from J, with 11 bases between. The CDR3 spans 15 residues. This CDR3 is CARSFGGKRTDTQYF. The CDR3 DNA reads as TGTGCCAGAAGCTTCGGGGGAAAACGCACAGATACGCAGTATTTT.

The V call is TRBV6-1, the J call TRBJ2-1, with TRBD2 as a possible D gene (6 bases). Trimming cost V 5 bases and J 5 bases, with 10 bases left between them. Looked up from germline, CDR1 is MNHNS and CDR2 is SASEGT. CDR3 length: 13 residues. CDR3 sequence (DNA): TGTGCCAGCAGTTTGAGGGAGGACAATGAGCAGTTCTTC. The encoded protein is CASSLREDNEQFF.

The V call is TRBV6-6, the J call TRBJ2-1; D is uncertain. The CDR3 covers 13 residues. Per the germline V gene, CDR1 is MNHNY and CDR2 is SVGAGI (reference sequence). V was pared by 2 bases and J by 6 bases, with 8 bases between. CDR3 nucleotides: TGTGCCAGCAGTTACGAACGGTCCAATGAGCAGTTCTTC. Translating it yields CASSYERSNEQFF.

This chain links TRBV4-3 with TRBJ2-2, with 9 bases fitting TRBD2. After removal of 0 bases from V and 2 bases from J, the junction contained 4 bases not matched to a gene. This CDR3 comprises 17 residues. Germline CDR1 and CDR2: LGHNA and YSLEER. The CDR3 loop is CASSQEGTSLNTGELFF. The CDR3 DNA reads as TGCGCCAGCAGCCAAGAGGGGACTAGCCTAAACACCGGGGAGCTGTTTTTT.

The gene calls are TRBV21-1 and TRBJ2-2; no check of the table's D call, TRBD1, against the DNA was made. TRBV21-1 is annotated as a pseudogene. This CDR3 has 15 residues. The CDR3 DNA sequence: TGTGCCAGCAGCATCGACAGGGGGTTAACCGGGGAGCTGTTTTTT. Translating gives CASSIDRGLTGELFF.

This chain connects TRBV30 to TRBJ2-2; 11 bases are a match to TRBD2. Per the germline V gene, CDR1 is GTSNPN and CDR2 is SVGIG (reference sequence). The CDR3 is made up of 14 amino acids. The V segment lost 1 base and the J segment 7 bases; nucleotides outside the gene matches: 2. The CDR3 spells CAWSGSGRDGELFF. The CDR3 coding sequence is TGTGCCTGGAGTGGTAGCGGGAGGGACGGGGAGCTGTTTTTT.